Detailed here is one T cell receptor (beta chain). What it binds is not known. The sample belongs to a study of T cell responses to AZD1222 COVID-19 vaccine. Study summary: Doses given second, at about 4 or about 12 weeks, were pooled. Findings and caveats of the study: Close to half of all spike-specific TCRs reportedly target regions of the variants that are unmutated.

Generated by immunoSEQ multiplex PCR, the TCRdb table keeps only in-frame clones and is missing some. The table has some 190,000 clones, roughly 88% seen once. V shed 2 bases and J 8 bases; nucleotides not matched to a gene: 7. Germline assignment: CDR1 GTSNPN and CDR2 SVGIG (reference sequence). This CDR3 comprises 15 residues. The TCR sequence derives from an adult in good health. The starting material was peripheral blood, obtained on day 0 of AZD1222 vaccination. The genes are TRBV30 and TRBJ1-6; 9 bases agree with TRBD1. The CDR3 is CAWSLGDRDYSPLHF. The CDR3 DNA follows: TGTGCCTGGAGTTTAGGGGACAGGGATTATTCACCCCTCCACTTT. Complete variable domain (other parts from reference TRBV30 and TRBJ1-6): SQTIHQWPATLVQPVGSPLSLECTVEGTSNPNLYWYRQAAGRGLQLLFYSVGIGQISSEVPQNLSASRPQDRQFILSSKKLLLSDSGFYLCAWSLGDRDYSPLHFGNGTRLTVT.